Presented here are 23 T cell receptor beta chains from one specimen sequenced in a study of esophageal squamous cell carcinoma under preoperative chemotherapy. As for time point: after preoperative PTX-NDP chemotherapy. TCRdb re-called the PCR reads with MiXCR, one entry per CDR3 protein. The sample has about 32,000 distinct CDR3 sequences; 40% to 65% are singletons. This sample was obtained from a patient given preoperative chemotherapy. The receptors here all came from a human donor with esophageal squamous cell carcinoma. The donor label of this sample is uncertain.

This clonotype occurred a few times. The chain recombines TRBV19 with TRBJ2-3; TRBD1 matches 9 bases. The DNA end favors TRBJ2-5, so the J call may be wrong. The germline gives CDR1 LNHDA, CDR2 SQIVND (reference sequence). The CDR3 sequence is 15 residues long. This CDR3 is CASSIGGTGQETQYF. The CDR3 DNA is TGTGCCAGTAGTATAGGTGGGACAGGGCAAGAGACCCAGTACTTC.

Of note for this clonotype: A read error may account for a junction end that differs from germline. V usage is TRBV7-6 and J usage is TRBJ2-5; TRBD2 aligns across 7 bases. CDR3 length: 14 amino acids. The germline V gene has CDR1 SGHVS and CDR2 FNYEAQ. CDR3 sequence: CARRWGGVKDTQYF. In nucleotides, the CDR3 is TGTGCGAGGCGCTGGGGGGGTGTCAAAGATACCCAGTATTTC.

Worth noting for this clonotype: A junction end diverges from the germline sequence, so it may reflect a read error. The CDR3 region is CASSTRRTDQNTGKLYF. For the CDR3, the DNA is TGTGCCAGCAGCACCCGACGGACAGATCAGAACACCGGGAAGCTGTATTTT. The rearrangement uses TRBV7-6 and TRBJ2-2, with D possibly being TRBD1 (6 bases). The CDR3 covers 17 residues. Germline V gene lookup returns CDR1 SGHVS and CDR2 FNYEAQ.

This clonotype was seen only a few times. The J gene is TRBJ2-1, the V gene TRBV7-2; D unresolved. Trimming stripped 1 base from V and 0 bases from J, with 10 bases between. CDR1 is SGHTA and CDR2 is FQGNSA in the germline V gene. CDR3 size: 16 residues. This CDR3 reads CASSLGGSSSYNEQFF. For the CDR3, the DNA is TGTGCCAGCAGCTTAGGTGGCTCGAGCTCCTACAATGAGCAGTTCTTC.

Note on this clonotype: One end of the junction fails to match germline, which may point to a read error. The V call is TRBV7-8, the J call TRBJ2-3; 11 bases map to TRBD2. This CDR3 is built from 16 residues. The V gene's germline CDR1 is SGHVS and CDR2 FQNEAQ. The CDR3 sequence: CASSNLAGGPEDTQYF. CDR3 nucleotides: TGTGCCAGCAGCAACCTAGCGGGGGGACCCGAAGACACGCAGTACTTT.

The genes are TRBV28 and TRBJ2-5, with TRBD1 matching over 9 bases. The J call may not be correct, given that the DNA end is closer to TRBJ2-7. This CDR3 has 15 amino acids. CDR1 and CDR2 from the germline V gene are MDHEN and SYDVKM. The CDR3 DNA reads TGTGCCAGCAGAAGTCCCGGGACAGGGTCCTACGAGCAGTACTTC. It translates to CASRSPGTGSYEQYF.

This clonotype qualifies as medium-sized. The gene calls are TRBV7-2 and TRBJ2-1; 7 nucleotides line up with TRBD1. CDR1 is SGHTA, CDR2 FQGNSA, per germline. The V segment lost 6 bases and the J segment 5 bases; nucleotides outside the gene matches: 7. CDR3 size: 14 residues. CDR3 nucleotides: TGTGCCAGCAGTAAACCGGGACAGCACAATGAGCAGTTCTTC. This encodes CASSKPGQHNEQFF.

This clonotype was seen ten or more times. V is TRBV12-5 and J is TRBJ2-3, with 8 bases fitting TRBD1. Germline loops: CDR1 LGHNT, CDR2 FRNRAP. The CDR3 contains 14 residues. V was pared by 5 bases and J by 1 base, with 2 bases of the junction left unmatched. The CDR3 region has the DNA TGTGCTAGTGGTCAGGGACAGGGCACAGATACGCAGTATTTT. Amino acid sequence: CASGQGQGTDTQYF.

This clonotype was seen at least ten times. The chain is built from TRBV6-1 and TRBJ2-5, with 7 bases fitting TRBD2. The DNA end lines up better with TRBJ2-7; the J call may be wrong. The CDR3 covers 12 residues. In germline, CDR1 is MNHNS, CDR2 SASEGT. DNA for the CDR3: TGTGCCAGCAGGGGGAGGGTCTACGAGCAGTACTTC. Translating gives CASRGRVYEQYF.

This clonotype has just a few counts. This sequence joins TRBV12-3 or TRBV12-4 and TRBJ1-5; D possibly corresponds to TRBD1 (5 bases). Trimming shortened V by 3 bases and J by 6 bases, and 9 bases separated the two germline ends. The CDR3 spans 13 residues. The DNA for the CDR3 is TGTGCCAGCAGTTTTGGGGGTGGTCAGCCCCAGCATTTT. As protein: CASSFGGGQPQHF.

J is TRBJ2-5 and V is TRBV10-3, with 9 bases lining up with TRBD2. The DNA end is more similar to TRBJ2-1, so the J call may be wrong. The CDR3 length is 14 residues. Germline-derived CDR1 and CDR2 are ENHRY and SYGVKD. CDR3 sequence reads: CAISESGGNNEQFF. In nucleotides, the CDR3 is TGTGCCATCAGTGAAAGCGGGGGGAACAATGAGCAGTTCTTC.

There are many counts of this clonotype. The V call is TRBV6-1, the J call TRBJ2-5; the match to TRBD1 covers 10 bases. This CDR3 is built from 14 residues. Germline CDR1 reads MNHNS; CDR2 reads SASEGT. Losses at the gene ends were 7 bases for V and 4 bases for J; bases not matched to a gene: 6. CDR3 DNA sequence: TGTGCCAGCACCGAAGACAGGGGGCTAGAGACCCAGTACTTC. Protein sequence: CASTEDRGLETQYF.

Ten or more counts support this clonotype. V and J are TRBV7-2 and TRBJ1-2; D gene ambiguous. From germline, CDR1 is SGHTA and CDR2 FQGNSA. V was trimmed by 2 bases and J by 5 bases, leaving 9 bases between them. This CDR3 has 13 amino acids. CDR3 DNA sequence: TGTGCCAGCAGCTTATTGTCTGCTTATGGCTACACCTTC. Amino acid sequence: CASSLLSAYGYTF.

The V gene is TRBV6-1, the J gene TRBJ2-7, with D unclear. The ends were cut back, 4 bases at V and 3 bases at J, with 13 bases in the middle. Germline V gives CDR1 MNHNS, CDR2 SASEGT. The CDR3 covers 14 residues. As DNA, the CDR3 is TGTGCCAGCAGTGCCCTGACTGGGATCTACGAGCAGTACTTC. Its protein product is CASSALTGIYEQYF.

On this clonotype itself: At one end, the junction sequence differs from germline, possibly due to a read error. Here the CDR3 reads CASSATGLCAKNIQYF. The CDR3 DNA reads TGTGCGAGCAGCGCCACGGGGCTGTGCGCCAAAAACATTCAGTACTTC. The chain links TRBV12-3 or TRBV12-4 to TRBJ2-4; D tentatively reads TRBD1 or TRBD2 (5 bases each). This CDR3 is built from 16 residues.

Many counts were recorded for this clonotype. The chain joins TRBV27 to TRBJ2-7; 9 bases map to TRBD2. The germline V gene encodes CDR1 MNHEY and CDR2 SMNVEV (reference sequence). This CDR3 has 15 amino acids. The V gene end was trimmed by 6 bases and the J gene end by 0 bases; junction bases not matched to a gene: 6. Here the CDR3 reads CASRLLAGHSYEQYF. The DNA of the CDR3 is TGTGCCAGCAGACTCCTAGCGGGGCACTCCTACGAGCAGTACTTC.

The sample holds one count of this clonotype. This chain uses TRBV6-2 or TRBV6-3 with TRBJ2-3; D is possibly TRBD1 or TRBD2 (5 bases each). The J call is doubtful: the DNA matches TRBJ2-7 better. The CDR3 runs 15 residues. Germline CDR1 MNHEY, CDR2 SVGEGT. The CDR3 sequence is CARRVGARDEDTQYF. The DNA of the CDR3 is TGTGCCAGGAGGGTCGGGGCGAGAGACGAAGATACGCAGTACTTC.

Remarks on this clonotype: The germline gene is not matched at one end of the junction; a read error may be the cause. The rearrangement uses TRBV7-2 and TRBJ2-5; D assignment may be TRBD1 or TRBD2 (6 bases each). Per germline, CDR1 SGHTA and CDR2 FQGNSA. This CDR3 has 16 amino acids. Here the CDR3 DNA reads TGTGCCAGCAGGGGGCGTGGGGGGCGAGACCAAGATACCCAGTATTTC. Translation: CASRGRGGRDQDTQYF.

Of note for this clonotype: The junction shows a germline mismatch at one end, possibly a read error. The V call is TRBV27, the J call TRBJ2-3; D possibly uses TRBD1 or TRBD2 (6 bases each). There are 15 residues in the CDR3. The V gene's germline CDR1 is MNHEY and CDR2 SMNVEV (reference sequence). CDR3 loop: CASSSGAGATDTQYF. The CDR3 DNA reads TGTGCCAGCAGTTCGGGGGCAGGGGCCACAGATACTCAGTATTTT.

This clonotype was picked up a small number of times. The chain joins TRBV27 to TRBJ2-7; D gene unclear. Germline V gene sequence: CDR1 MNHEY, CDR2 SMNVEV (reference sequence). This CDR3 spans 15 amino acids. Trimming removed 2 bases at V and 2 bases at J, with 13 bases between. The CDR3 nucleotides read TGTGCCAGCAGTTTAAAGGAGACTCTGGCCTACGAGCAGTACTTC. Encoded protein: CASSLKETLAYEQYF.

This clonotype appeared once. Without the conserved terminal phenylalanine or tryptophan, this CDR3 likely stems from a read error. It is unclear where the CDR3 begins or ends on the DNA, so no DNA is shown, and the CDR3 is as TCRdb lists it. CDR3 amino acids: CASSDSAGTETQYS. The gene calls are TRBV6-1 and TRBJ2-5; the DNA was not used to check the table's D call, TRBD1. Germline V CDR1 and CDR2: MNHNS, SASEGT. Termini included, the CDR3 measures 14 amino acids.

By frequency in the sample, this clonotype is medium-sized. The rearrangement uses TRBV7-3 and TRBJ2-5; 9 bases are shared with TRBD2. Trimming removed 1 base from V and 4 bases from J; junction bases left unmatched: 4. This CDR3 region has 15 residues. Per germline, CDR1 SGHTA and CDR2 FQGTGA. CDR3 protein: CASSLSGGAGETQYF. In DNA, the CDR3 is TGTGCCAGCAGCTTAAGCGGGGGGGCTGGAGAGACCCAGTACTTC. The full variable domain, rest sourced from reference TRBV7-3 and TRBJ2-5, is GAGVSQTPSNKVTEKGKYVELRCDPISGHTALYWYRQSLGQGPEFLIYFQGTGAADDSGLPNDRFFAVRPEGSVSTLKIQRTERGDSAVYLCASSLSGGAGETQYFGPGTRLLVL.

The chain recombines TRBV4-3 with TRBJ2-1; the match to TRBD1 covers 10 bases. The CDR3 covers 15 residues. From germline, CDR1 is LGHNA and CDR2 YSLEER. V shed 0 bases, J shed 10 bases, and the junction held 6 bases outside the gene matches. DNA of the CDR3: TGCGCCAGCAGCCAAGATCGACAGGGGGCCCGCGAGCAGTTCTTC. Amino acid sequence: CASSQDRQGAREQFF.